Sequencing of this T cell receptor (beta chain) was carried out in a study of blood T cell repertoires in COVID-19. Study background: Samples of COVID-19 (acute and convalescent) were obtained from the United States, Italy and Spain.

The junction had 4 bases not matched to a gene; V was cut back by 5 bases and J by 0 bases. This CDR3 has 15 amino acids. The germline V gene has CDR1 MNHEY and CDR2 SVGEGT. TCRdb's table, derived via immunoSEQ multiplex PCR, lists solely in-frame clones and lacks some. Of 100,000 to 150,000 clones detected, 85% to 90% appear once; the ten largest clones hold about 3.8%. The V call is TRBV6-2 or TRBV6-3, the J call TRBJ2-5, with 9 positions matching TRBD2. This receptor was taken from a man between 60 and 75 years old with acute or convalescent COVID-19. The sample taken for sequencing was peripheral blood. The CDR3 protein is CASSPSGRYQETQYF. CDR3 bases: TGTGCCAGCAGTCCCAGCGGGAGGTACCAAGAGACCCAGTACTTC.